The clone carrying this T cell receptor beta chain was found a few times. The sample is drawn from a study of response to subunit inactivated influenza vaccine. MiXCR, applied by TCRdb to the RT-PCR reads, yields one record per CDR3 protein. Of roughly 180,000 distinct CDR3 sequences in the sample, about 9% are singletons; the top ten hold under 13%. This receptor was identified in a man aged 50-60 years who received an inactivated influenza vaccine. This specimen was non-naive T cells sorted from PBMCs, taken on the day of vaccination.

CDR3 loop: CASSLDGQGLNEKLFF. The CDR3, as DNA: TGCGCCAGCAGCTTGGACGGACAGGGGTTGAATGAAAAACTGTTTTTT. The V and J genes are TRBV5-1 and TRBJ1-4, with TRBD1 identical over 9 bases. CDR1 is SGHRS and CDR2 is YFSETQ in the germline V gene. This CDR3 has 16 amino acids. V shed 0 bases, J shed 5 bases, and the junction held 5 bases outside the gene matches.